Presented here are 28 T cell receptor beta chains from one specimen sequenced in a study of T cell responses to AZD1222 COVID-19 vaccine. Method: immunoSEQ multiplex PCR; TCRdb's copy keeps in-frame clones and lacks some. Of 90,000 to 130,000 clones listed, 85% to 95% were seen once; the top ten hold 7.8%. The sample was peripheral blood, taken on day 0 of AZD1222 vaccination. These receptors were obtained from an adult in good health.

J is TRBJ2-7 and V is TRBV6-5, with D uncertain. The CDR3 has 12 amino acids. Trimming took 6 bases from V and 5 from J, leaving 11 bases between them. Germline V gives CDR1 MNHEY, CDR2 SVGAGI. CDR3 DNA: TGTGCCAGCAGGGGAACTGGGGACGAGCAGTACTTC. This gives the protein CASRGTGDEQYF.

The V call is TRBV27, the J call TRBJ2-6; 9 bases are a match to TRBD1. The CDR3 covers 18 residues. With V trimmed by 5 bases and J by 1 base, 9 bases remained unmatched. Germline values: CDR1 MNHEY, CDR2 SMNVEV (reference sequence). The CDR3 DNA reads TGTGCCAGCAGTCGACTACAGGGGGCGAGTTCTGGGGCCAACGTCCTGACTTTC. Its protein product is CASSRLQGASSGANVLTF.

The V gene is TRBV10-2, the J gene TRBJ1-4; maybe TRBD1 (5 bases). Germline V gene sequence: CDR1 WSHSY, CDR2 SAAADI. This CDR3 comprises 17 residues. V shed 3 bases and J shed 1 base, with 15 bases lying between them. The CDR3 DNA is TGCGCCAGCAGTGACGAGGGCAGGGCCTTAACTAATGAAAAACTGTTTTTT. It codes for CASSDEGRALTNEKLFF.

The chain combines TRBV28 with TRBJ1-2, with 10 positions matching TRBD1. CDR1 MDHEN and CDR2 SYDVKM come from the germline V gene. V shed 5 bases, J shed 4 bases, and the junction held 7 bases outside the gene matches. CDR3 length: 15 residues. For the CDR3, the DNA is TGTGCCAGCAGTCCCGGGACAGGGGACGCCTATGGCTACACCTTC. Amino acid sequence: CASSPGTGDAYGYTF.

This clone was observed a single time. The CDR3 loop reads CASGGTGGGEKLFF. Here the CDR3 DNA reads TGTGCCAGCGGAGGGACAGGGGGGGGCGAAAAACTGTTTTTT. This chain links TRBV2 with TRBJ1-4; 11 bases match TRBD1. J lost 8 bases, V lost 8 bases, and 7 bases had no gene match. CDR3 length: 14 residues. Germline loops: CDR1 SNHLY, CDR2 FYNNEI.

The chain is built from TRBV19 and TRBJ2-7; a possible D gene is TRBD2 (5 bases). V was shortened by 6 bases and J by 0 bases, with 12 bases between the two germline ends. Germline V gene lookup returns CDR1 LNHDA and CDR2 SQIVND (reference sequence). The CDR3 totals 14 residues. The CDR3 DNA is TGTGCCAGTAGGGCTTGGACTGGCTCCTACGAGCAGTACTTC. Amino acids: CASRAWTGSYEQYF.

J is TRBJ1-2 and V is TRBV5-1, with D perhaps TRBD1 (6 bases). The CDR3 is 14 amino acids. With 4 bases removed from V and 7 bases from J, the gap between germline ends came to 17 bases. Germline CDR1 and CDR2: SGHRS and YFSETQ. The CDR3 is CASSPYRTELGYTF. In nucleotides, the CDR3 is TGCGCCAGCAGCCCATATAGGACAGAGCTTGGCTACACCTTC.

V is TRBV27 and J is TRBJ2-2; D unresolved. The CDR3 spans 13 residues. CDR1 is MNHEY, CDR2 SMNVEV, per germline (reference sequence). Trimming removed 3 bases at V and 6 bases at J, with 8 bases between. The CDR3 protein is CASSLKASGELFF. The DNA for the CDR3 is TGTGCCAGCAGTTTGAAAGCATCCGGGGAGCTGTTTTTT.

The V and J genes are TRBV29-1 and TRBJ1-2; 7 nucleotides match TRBD1. The V and J ends lost 8 bases and 4 bases, in that order; junction bases with no gene match: 4. Germline V lookup: CDR1 SQVTM, CDR2 ANQGSEA. The CDR3 covers 11 residues. Here the CDR3 reads CSSDRIYGYTF. CDR3 nucleotide sequence: TGCAGCTCGGACAGGATCTATGGCTACACCTTC. Based on the CDR3 plus reference TRBV29-1 and TRBJ1-2, the full variable domain is SAVISQKPSRDICQRGTSLTIQCQVDSQVTMMFWYRQQPGQSLTLIATANQGSEATYESGFVIDKFPISRPNLTFSTLTVSNMSPEDSSIYLCSSDRIYGYTFGSGTRLTVV.

This chain connects TRBV24-1 to TRBJ1-5; D ambiguous. CDR1 is KGHDR, CDR2 SFDVKD, per germline. V was pared by 4 bases and J by 4 bases, with 4 bases between. The CDR3 sequence is 12 residues long. The DNA for the CDR3 is TGTGCCACCAGTGACCAGAATCAGCCCCAGCATTTT. Protein sequence: CATSDQNQPQHF.

The rearrangement links TRBV2 to TRBJ1-2; TRBD1 matches 9 bases. This CDR3 comprises 15 residues. Trimming removed 6 bases from V and 4 bases from J; junction bases left unmatched: 9. Looked up from germline, CDR1 is SNHLY and CDR2 is FYNNEI. The CDR3 nucleotides are TGTGCCAGCAGCGGGGGACAGGGACTCACCTATGGCTACACCTTC. It is translated as CASSGGQGLTYGYTF. Full variable domain (missing parts from reference TRBV2 and TRBJ1-2): EPEVTQTPSHQVTQMGQEVILRCVPISNHLYFYWYRQILGQKVEFLVSFYNNEISEKSEIFDDQFSVERPDGSNFTLKIRSTKLEDSAMYFCASSGGQGLTYGYTFGSGTRLTVV.

V usage is TRBV4-1 and J usage is TRBJ2-7; tentatively, D is TRBD1 or TRBD2 (5 bases each). This CDR3 comprises 13 residues. Per the germline V gene, CDR1 is MGHRA and CDR2 is YSYEKL. V was pared by 0 bases and J by 4 bases, with 7 bases between. The CDR3 region has the DNA TGCGCCAGCAGCCAAGAATGGGGGTACGAGCAGTACTTC. It specifies CASSQEWGYEQYF.

This sequence joins TRBV3-1 (or the pseudogene TRBV3-2) and TRBJ2-5, with D unresolved. The ends were cut back, 1 base at V and 2 bases at J, with 11 bases in the middle. Germline V lookup: CDR1 LGHDT, CDR2 YNNKEL (reference sequence). CDR3 length: 15 residues. The DNA for the CDR3 is TGTGCCAGCAGCCAAGGTTGGCAGACACAAGAGACCCAGTACTTC. Its translation is CASSQGWQTQETQYF.

The chain couples TRBV6-4 to TRBJ1-1; 7 positions match TRBD1. The CDR3 contains 13 residues. V shed 9 bases, J shed 3 bases, and the junction held 7 bases outside the gene matches. Germline V gene data show CDR1 as MRHNA and CDR2 as SNTAGT. CDR3 loop: CASKDRDHTEAFF. The CDR3 coding sequence is TGTGCCAGTAAAGACAGGGATCACACTGAAGCTTTCTTT.

The CDR3 DNA follows: TGTGCCAGCAGTCACAGCTACGAGCAGTACTTC. It is translated as CASSHSYEQYF. V is TRBV6-2 or TRBV6-3 and J is TRBJ2-7; D gene uncertain. Deletions cut 5 bases from V and 3 bases from J, with 5 bases between. Looked up from germline, CDR1 is MNHEY and CDR2 is SVGEGT. This CDR3 spans 11 amino acids.

The chain combines TRBV7-9 with TRBJ2-5; TRBD2 agrees at 15 bases. Germline V gene sequence: CDR1 SEHNR, CDR2 FQNEAQ (reference sequence). The CDR3 runs 18 residues. V lost 6 bases, J lost 0 bases, and 8 bases stayed unmatched. The CDR3 sequence is CASSQVGLAGGNQETQYF. The CDR3 nucleotides are TGTGCCAGCAGTCAAGTTGGACTAGCGGGGGGGAACCAAGAGACCCAGTACTTC.

The chain recombines TRBV3-1 (or the pseudogene TRBV3-2) with TRBJ2-1, with 12 bases identical to TRBD1. With 4 bases clipped from V and 12 bases from J, the junction kept 10 bases outside the gene matches. The germline V gene encodes CDR1 LGHDT and CDR2 YNNKEL (reference sequence). This CDR3 is built from 15 residues. The DNA of the CDR3 is TGTGCCAGCAGCCCCCCGGGACAGGGGGCATTGGGGCAGTTCTTC. Encoded protein: CASSPPGQGALGQFF.

V is TRBV5-4 and J is TRBJ1-4; perhaps TRBD1 as D (5 bases). CDR3 length: 14 residues. CDR1 is SGHNT and CDR2 is YYREEE in the germline V gene (reference sequence). V was pared by 4 bases and J by 3 bases, with 10 bases between. The chain's CDR3 is CASSPDRSNEKLFF. The DNA for the CDR3 is TGTGCCAGCAGCCCAGACAGATCTAATGAAAAACTGTTTTTT.

The chain has TRBV18 and TRBJ1-1, with D unclear. Trimming stripped 6 bases from V and 6 bases from J, with 11 bases between. This CDR3 comprises 12 residues. The germline V gene encodes CDR1 KGHSH and CDR2 LQKENI. CDR3 sequence reads: CASSLYVSEAFF. For the CDR3, the DNA is TGTGCCAGCTCGCTCTACGTGTCTGAAGCTTTCTTT.

V usage is TRBV12-3 or TRBV12-4 and J usage is TRBJ2-5; D unclear. The CDR3 extends over 12 amino acids. Trimming left V 1 base short and J 4 bases short, with 4 bases between. CDR3: CASSLGRETQYF. CDR3 sequence (DNA): TGTGCCAGCAGTTTAGGTCGAGAGACCCAGTACTTC.

This sequence joins TRBV27 and TRBJ2-7; D is possibly TRBD1 (6 bases). The CDR3 extends over 14 amino acids. CDR1 and CDR2 (germline): MNHEY, SMNVEV (reference sequence). Trimming took off 5 bases at V and 0 bases at J, with 11 bases between the two ends. In nucleotides, the CDR3 is TGTGCCAGCAGTCTCGGGACACGCTCCTACGAGCAGTACTTC. Its protein is CASSLGTRSYEQYF.

This chain joins TRBV25-1 and TRBJ1-6; perhaps TRBD1 as D (5 bases). This CDR3 is built from 16 residues. V dropped 4 bases and J dropped 8 bases, with 18 bases sitting between them. Germline values: CDR1 MGHDK, CDR2 SYGVNS. The CDR3 loop is CASSGDRSPRDSPLHF. For the CDR3, the DNA is TGTGCCAGCAGTGGGGACCGATCCCCCCGTGATTCACCCCTCCACTTT. Drawing the rest from reference TRBV25-1 and TRBJ1-6, the complete variable domain is EADIYQTPRYLVIGTGKKITLECSQTMGHDKMYWYQQDPGMELHLIHYSYGVNSTEKGDLSSESTVSRIRTEHFPLTLESARPSHTSQYLCASSGDRSPRDSPLHFGNGTRLTVT.

The chain has TRBV7-9 and TRBJ2-7; possibly TRBD2 for D (5 bases). Germline V lookup: CDR1 SEHNR, CDR2 FQNEAQ (reference sequence). V was shortened by 3 bases and J by 1 base, with 13 bases between the two germline ends. The CDR3 sequence is 15 residues long. The CDR3 reads CASSFDEGHSYEQYF. The CDR3, as DNA: TGTGCCAGCAGCTTTGATGAGGGCCATTCCTACGAGCAGTACTTC.

V usage is TRBV18 and J usage is TRBJ2-3; TRBD2 agrees at 15 bases. V lost 6 bases and J lost 4; bases outside the gene matches: 5. There are 16 residues in the CDR3. Germline values: CDR1 KGHSH, CDR2 LQKENI. The CDR3 DNA follows: TGTGCCAGCTCTCCTCGGACTAGCGGGGGGGCAGATACGCAGTATTTT. The encoded protein is CASSPRTSGGADTQYF.

V gene TRBV2 combines with J gene TRBJ1-6; D is unclear. The CDR3 loop spans 11 amino acids. Deletions cut 5 bases from V and 14 bases from J, with 10 bases between. From germline, CDR1 is SNHLY and CDR2 FYNNEI. CDR3 nucleotides: TGTGCCAGCAGTCCATGGGCGGCCCTCCACTTT. Translated: CASSPWAALHF.

In this sample, this clone turned up once. The rearrangement uses TRBV19 and TRBJ1-5, with 7 bases aligning to TRBD1. The V gene end was trimmed by 4 bases and the J gene end by 7 bases; junction bases not matched to a gene: 4. Germline V gene data show CDR1 as LNHDA and CDR2 as SQIVND (reference sequence). The CDR3 is made up of 13 amino acids. CDR3 loop: CASSRQGDQPQHF. The CDR3 DNA follows: TGTGCCAGTAGTAGACAGGGAGACCAGCCCCAGCATTTT.

This chain uses TRBV30 with TRBJ1-1, with D possibly TRBD1 on 5 matching bases. CDR1 GTSNPN and CDR2 SVGIG come from the germline V gene (reference sequence). The CDR3 is made up of 15 amino acids. Trimming pared 4 bases from V and 1 base from J, leaving 16 bases between. CDR3: CAWNPRIGGNTEAFF. CDR3 nucleotides: TGTGCCTGGAACCCCCGAATCGGGGGGAACACTGAAGCTTTCTTT.

Here the CDR3 reads CAWSPSGSNYGYTF. CDR3 bases: TGTGCCTGGAGTCCCAGTGGGTCTAACTATGGCTACACCTTC. The rearrangement uses TRBV30 and TRBJ1-2, with D unclear. Trimming took 2 bases from V and 0 from J, leaving 10 bases between them. Germline V gives CDR1 GTSNPN, CDR2 SVGIG (reference sequence). This CDR3 contains 14 residues.